This paragraph reports one T cell receptor (beta chain). Its antigen is unidentified. Other DNA sequences within the sample encode an identical CDR3. Trimming shortened V by 1 base and J by 6 bases, and 7 bases separated the two germline ends. This CDR3 comprises 13 residues. CDR1 and CDR2 (germline): LNHNV, YYDKDF (reference sequence). This entry comes from a study of shared clonotypes between healthy human individuals. Study-level findings and limits: Blood was the sole source, and tissue repertoires probably differ.

Only in-frame clones appear in the TCRdb table, and some are missing; sequencing was by immunoSEQ multiplex PCR. The sample contains approximately 2.5 million clones, approximately 92% of which appear only once. The receptor was derived from a young man in good health. J is TRBJ1-5 and V is TRBV15; the D gene is possibly TRBD1 (5 bases). Input material: naive CD4+ T cells sorted from blood. Subset given: CD45RA+ positively selected. Here the CDR3 reads CATSRGGSQPQHF. Written as DNA, the CDR3 is TGTGCCACCAGCAGAGGGGGGAGTCAGCCCCAGCATTTT. Together with reference TRBV15 and TRBJ1-5, the CDR3 gives the full variable domain: DAMVIQNPRYQVTQFGKPVTLSCSQTLNHNVMYWYQQKSSQAPKLLFHYYDKDFNNEADTPDNFQSRRPNTSFCFLDIRSPGLGDTAMYLCATSRGGSQPQHFGDGTRLSIL.